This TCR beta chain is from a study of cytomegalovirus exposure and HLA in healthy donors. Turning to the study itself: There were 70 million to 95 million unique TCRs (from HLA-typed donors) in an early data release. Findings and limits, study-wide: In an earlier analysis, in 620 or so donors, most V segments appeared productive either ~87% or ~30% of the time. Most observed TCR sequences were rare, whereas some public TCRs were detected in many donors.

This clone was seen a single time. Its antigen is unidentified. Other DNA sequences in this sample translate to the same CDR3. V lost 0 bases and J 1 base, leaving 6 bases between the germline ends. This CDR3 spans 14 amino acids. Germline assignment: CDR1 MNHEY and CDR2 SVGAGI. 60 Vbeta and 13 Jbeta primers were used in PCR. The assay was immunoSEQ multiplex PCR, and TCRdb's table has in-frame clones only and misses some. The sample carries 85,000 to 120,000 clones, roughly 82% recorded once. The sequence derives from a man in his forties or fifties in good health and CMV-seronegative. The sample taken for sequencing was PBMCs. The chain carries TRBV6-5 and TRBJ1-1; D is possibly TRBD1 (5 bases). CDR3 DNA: TGTGCCAGCAGTTACTCGGGGGGGAACACTGAAGCTTTCTTT. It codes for CASSYSGGNTEAFF.